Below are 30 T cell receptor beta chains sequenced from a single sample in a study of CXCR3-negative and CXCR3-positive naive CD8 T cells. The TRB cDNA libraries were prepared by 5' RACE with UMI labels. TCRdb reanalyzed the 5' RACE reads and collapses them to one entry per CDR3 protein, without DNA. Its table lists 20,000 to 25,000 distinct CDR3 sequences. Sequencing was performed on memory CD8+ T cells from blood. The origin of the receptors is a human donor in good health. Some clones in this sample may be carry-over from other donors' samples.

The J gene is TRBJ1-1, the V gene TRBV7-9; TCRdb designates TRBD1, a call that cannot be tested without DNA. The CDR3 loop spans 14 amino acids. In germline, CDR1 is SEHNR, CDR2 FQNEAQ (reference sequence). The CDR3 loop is CASRLGTGGVEAFF.

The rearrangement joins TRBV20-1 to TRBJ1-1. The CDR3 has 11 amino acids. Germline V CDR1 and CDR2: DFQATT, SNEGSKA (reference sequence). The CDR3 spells CSARVSTEAFF.

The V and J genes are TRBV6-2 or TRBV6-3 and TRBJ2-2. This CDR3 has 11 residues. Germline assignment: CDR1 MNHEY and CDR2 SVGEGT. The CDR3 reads CASSRTGELFF.

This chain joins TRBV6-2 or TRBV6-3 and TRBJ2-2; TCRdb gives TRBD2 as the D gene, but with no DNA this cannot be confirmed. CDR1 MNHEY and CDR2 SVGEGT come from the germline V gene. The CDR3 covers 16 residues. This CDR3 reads CASSTLSPAVAGELFF.

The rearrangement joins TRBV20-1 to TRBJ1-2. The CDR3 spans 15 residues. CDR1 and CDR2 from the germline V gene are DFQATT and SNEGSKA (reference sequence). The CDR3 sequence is CSATLGGEESMGYTF.

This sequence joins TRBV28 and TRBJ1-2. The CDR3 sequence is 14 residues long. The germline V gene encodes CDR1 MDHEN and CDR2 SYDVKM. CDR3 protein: CASRPSDRPDGYTF.

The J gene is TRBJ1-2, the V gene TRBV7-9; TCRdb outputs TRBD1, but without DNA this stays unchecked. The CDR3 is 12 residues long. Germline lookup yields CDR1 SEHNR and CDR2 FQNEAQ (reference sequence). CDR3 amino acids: CASRPGSGGYTF.

CDR3 protein: CASSVALRTEVRNGNEQFF. The chain couples TRBV9 to TRBJ2-1; lacking DNA, the TRBD1 call made by TCRdb goes unchecked. This CDR3 is built from 19 residues. Germline lookup yields CDR1 SGDLS and CDR2 YYNGEE.

CDR3 amino acids: CSGGVFNGYTF. This sequence joins TRBV29-1 and TRBJ1-2. Germline V CDR1 and CDR2: SQVTM, ANQGSEA. This CDR3 region has 11 residues.

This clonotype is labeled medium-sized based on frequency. CDR3 protein: CASSESGPEIGSNTEAFF. The V gene is TRBV10-2, the J gene TRBJ1-1. Per germline, CDR1 WSHSY and CDR2 SAAADI. The CDR3 has 18 amino acids.

The CDR3 spells CASSRLGPTDTQYF. V is TRBV5-1 and J is TRBJ2-3; TCRdb designates TRBD2, a call that cannot be tested without DNA. CDR3 length equals 14 residues. The germline V gene has CDR1 SGHRS and CDR2 YFSETQ.

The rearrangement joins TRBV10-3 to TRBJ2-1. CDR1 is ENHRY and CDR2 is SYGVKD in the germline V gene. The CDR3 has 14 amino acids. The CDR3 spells CAIGEGGPYNEQFF.

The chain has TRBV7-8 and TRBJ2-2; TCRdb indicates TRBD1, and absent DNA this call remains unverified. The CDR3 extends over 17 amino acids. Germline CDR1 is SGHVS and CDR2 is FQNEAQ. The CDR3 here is CASSLVARGGNTGELFF.

This CDR3 reads CASSFTGTNYGYTF. V is TRBV12-3 or TRBV12-4 and J is TRBJ1-2; the TRBD1 assignment by TCRdb is unverifiable without DNA. The CDR3 runs to 14 residues.

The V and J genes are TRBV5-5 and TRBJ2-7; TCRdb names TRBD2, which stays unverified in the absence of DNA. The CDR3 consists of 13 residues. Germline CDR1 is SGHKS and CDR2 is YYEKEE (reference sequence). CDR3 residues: CASSLTSGREQYF.

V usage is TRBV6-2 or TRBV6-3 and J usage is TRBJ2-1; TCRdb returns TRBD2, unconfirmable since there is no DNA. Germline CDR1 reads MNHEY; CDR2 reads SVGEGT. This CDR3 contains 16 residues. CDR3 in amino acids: CASSYSGLGYVNEQFF.

The CDR3 protein is CSAPDRAYNEQSF. This chain links TRBV20-1 with TRBJ2-1; there is no DNA to check the TCRdb D call of TRBD1. This CDR3 region has 13 residues. Per the germline V gene, CDR1 is DFQATT and CDR2 is SNEGSKA (reference sequence).

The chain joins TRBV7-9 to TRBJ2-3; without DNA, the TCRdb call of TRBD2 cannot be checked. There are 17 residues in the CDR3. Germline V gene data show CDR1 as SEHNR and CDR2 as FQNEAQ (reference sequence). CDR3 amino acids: CASSLIPGLADTDTQYF.

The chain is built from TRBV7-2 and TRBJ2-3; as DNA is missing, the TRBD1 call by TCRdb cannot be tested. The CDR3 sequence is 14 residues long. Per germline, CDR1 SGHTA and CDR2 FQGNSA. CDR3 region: CASSQLGTDDTQYF.

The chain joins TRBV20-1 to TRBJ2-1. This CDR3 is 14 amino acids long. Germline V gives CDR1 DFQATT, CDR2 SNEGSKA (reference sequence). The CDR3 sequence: CSARDPYSYNEQFF.

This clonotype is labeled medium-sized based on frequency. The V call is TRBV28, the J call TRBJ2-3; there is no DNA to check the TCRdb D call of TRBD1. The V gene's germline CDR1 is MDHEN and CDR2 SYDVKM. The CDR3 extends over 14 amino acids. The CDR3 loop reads CASSPVWPPDTQYF. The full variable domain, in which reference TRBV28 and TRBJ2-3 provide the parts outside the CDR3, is DVKVTQSSRYLVKRTGEKVFLECVQDMDHENMFWYRQDPGLGLRLIYFSYDVKMKEKGDIPEGYSVSREKKERFSLILESASTNQTSMYLCASSPVWPPDTQYFGPGTRLTVL.

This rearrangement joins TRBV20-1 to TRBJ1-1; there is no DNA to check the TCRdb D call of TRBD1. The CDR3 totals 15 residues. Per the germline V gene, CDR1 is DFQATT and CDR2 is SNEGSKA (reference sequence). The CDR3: CSASPPMGLSTEAFF.

CDR3 sequence: CSAGGDGTYEQYF. The J gene is TRBJ2-7, the V gene TRBV29-1; without DNA, the TCRdb call of TRBD1 cannot be checked. The length of the CDR3 is 13 residues. Germline CDR1 and CDR2: SQVTM and ANQGSEA.

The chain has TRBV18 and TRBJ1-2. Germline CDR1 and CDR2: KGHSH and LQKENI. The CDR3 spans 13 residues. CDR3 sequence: CASSPSDNYGYTF.

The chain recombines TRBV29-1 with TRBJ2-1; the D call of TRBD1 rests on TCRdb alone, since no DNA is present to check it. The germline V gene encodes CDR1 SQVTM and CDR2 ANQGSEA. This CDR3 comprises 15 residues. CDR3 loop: CSVERWDNSYNEQFF.

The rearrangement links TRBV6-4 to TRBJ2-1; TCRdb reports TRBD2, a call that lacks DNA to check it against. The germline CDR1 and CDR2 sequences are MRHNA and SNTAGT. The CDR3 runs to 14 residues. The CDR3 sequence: CASSDSWEINEQFF.

CDR3 in amino acids: CASYRGPEAFF. V and J are TRBV11-2 and TRBJ1-1; lacking DNA, the TRBD1 call made by TCRdb goes unchecked. Germline assignment: CDR1 SGHAT and CDR2 FQNNGV. This CDR3 has 11 amino acids.

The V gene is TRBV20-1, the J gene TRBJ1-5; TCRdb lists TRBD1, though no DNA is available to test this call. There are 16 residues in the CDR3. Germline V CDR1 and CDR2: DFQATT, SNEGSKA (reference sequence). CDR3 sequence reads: CSARDPPAGDSQPQHF.

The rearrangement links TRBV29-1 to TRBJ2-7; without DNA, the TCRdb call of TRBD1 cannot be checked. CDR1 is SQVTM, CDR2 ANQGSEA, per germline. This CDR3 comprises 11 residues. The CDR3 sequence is CSVGTGGEQYF.

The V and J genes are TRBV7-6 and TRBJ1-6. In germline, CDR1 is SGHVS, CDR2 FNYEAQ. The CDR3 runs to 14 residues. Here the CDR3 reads CASSLDNGNSPLHF.